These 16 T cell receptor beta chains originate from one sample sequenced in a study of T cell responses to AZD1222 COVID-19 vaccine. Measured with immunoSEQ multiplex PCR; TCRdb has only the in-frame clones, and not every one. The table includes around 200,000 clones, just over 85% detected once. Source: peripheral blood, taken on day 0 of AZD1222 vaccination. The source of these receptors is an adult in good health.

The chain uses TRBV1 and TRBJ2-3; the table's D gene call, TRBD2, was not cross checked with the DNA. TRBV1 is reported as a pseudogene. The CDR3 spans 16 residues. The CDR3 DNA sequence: TGCACCAGCAGTCGTTCCCCGGGGAAAGTCCCAGATACGCAGTATTTT. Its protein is CTSSRSPGKVPDTQYF.

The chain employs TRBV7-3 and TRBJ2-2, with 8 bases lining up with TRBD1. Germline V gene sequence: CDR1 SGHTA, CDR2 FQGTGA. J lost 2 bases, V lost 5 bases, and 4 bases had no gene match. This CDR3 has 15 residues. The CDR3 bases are TGTGCCAGCAGCAGGACAGGGACAAACACCGGGGAGCTGTTTTTT. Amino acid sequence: CASSRTGTNTGELFF.

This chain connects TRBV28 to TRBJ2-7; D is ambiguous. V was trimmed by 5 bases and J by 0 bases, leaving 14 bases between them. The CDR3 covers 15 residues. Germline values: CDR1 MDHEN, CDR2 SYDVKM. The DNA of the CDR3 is TGTGCCAGCAGTCCTACCGGACGAACCTCCTACGAGCAGTACTTC. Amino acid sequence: CASSPTGRTSYEQYF.

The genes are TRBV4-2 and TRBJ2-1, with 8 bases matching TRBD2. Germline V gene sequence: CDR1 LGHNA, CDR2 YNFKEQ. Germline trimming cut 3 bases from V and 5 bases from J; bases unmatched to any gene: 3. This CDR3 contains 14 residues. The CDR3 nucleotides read TGTGCCAGCAGCCATGCGGGAGGAAACAATGAGCAGTTCTTC. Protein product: CASSHAGGNNEQFF.

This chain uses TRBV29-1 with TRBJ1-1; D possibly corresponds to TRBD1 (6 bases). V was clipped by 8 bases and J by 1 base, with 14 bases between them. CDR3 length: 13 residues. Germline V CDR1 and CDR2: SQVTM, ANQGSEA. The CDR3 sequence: CSSRQDGNTEAFF. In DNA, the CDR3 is TGCAGCTCACGACAGGACGGGAACACTGAAGCTTTCTTT.

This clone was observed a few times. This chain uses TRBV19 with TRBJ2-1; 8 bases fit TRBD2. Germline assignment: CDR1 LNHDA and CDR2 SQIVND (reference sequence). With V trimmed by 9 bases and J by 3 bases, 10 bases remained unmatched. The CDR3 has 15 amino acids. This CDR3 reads CARNERGIHYNEQFF. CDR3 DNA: TGTGCCAGGAATGAGCGGGGGATTCACTACAATGAGCAGTTCTTC. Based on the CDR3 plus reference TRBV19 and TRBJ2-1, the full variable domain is DGGITQSPKYLFRKEGQNVTLSCEQNLNHDAMYWYRQDPGQGLRLIYYSQIVNDFQKGDIAEGYSVSREKKESFPLTVTSAQKNPTAFYLCARNERGIHYNEQFFGPGTRLTVL.

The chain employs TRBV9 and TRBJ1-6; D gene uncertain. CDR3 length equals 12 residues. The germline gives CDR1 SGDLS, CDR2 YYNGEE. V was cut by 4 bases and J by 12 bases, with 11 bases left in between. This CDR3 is CASSQTPGPLHF. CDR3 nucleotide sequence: TGTGCCAGCAGCCAAACCCCGGGACCCCTCCACTTT. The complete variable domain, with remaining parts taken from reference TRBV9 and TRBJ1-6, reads DSGVTQTPKHLITATGQRVTLRCSPRSGDLSVYWYQQSLDQGLQFLIQYYNGEERAKGNILERFSAQQFPDLHSELNLSSLELGDSALYFCASSQTPGPLHFGNGTRLTVT.

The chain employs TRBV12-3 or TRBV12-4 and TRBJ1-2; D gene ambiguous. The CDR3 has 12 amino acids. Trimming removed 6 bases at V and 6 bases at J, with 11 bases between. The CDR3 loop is CASSWKGDGYTF. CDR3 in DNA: TGTGCCAGCAGCTGGAAGGGAGATGGCTACACCTTC.

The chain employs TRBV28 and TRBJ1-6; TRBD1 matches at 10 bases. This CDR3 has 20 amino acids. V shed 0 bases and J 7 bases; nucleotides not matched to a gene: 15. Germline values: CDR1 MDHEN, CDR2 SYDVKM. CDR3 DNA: TGTGCCAGCAGTTTATGGGGGAGGGGACAGGGGCCTTCGGGGAATTCACCCCTCCACTTT. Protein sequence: CASSLWGRGQGPSGNSPLHF.

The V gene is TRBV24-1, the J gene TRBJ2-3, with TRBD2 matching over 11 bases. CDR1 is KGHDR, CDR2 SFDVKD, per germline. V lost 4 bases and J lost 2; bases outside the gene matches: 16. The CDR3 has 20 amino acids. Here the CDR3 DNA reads TGTGCCACCAGTGAGAGATTTGGACTAGCGGGCGACGACATCACAGATACGCAGTATTTT. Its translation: CATSERFGLAGDDITDTQYF.

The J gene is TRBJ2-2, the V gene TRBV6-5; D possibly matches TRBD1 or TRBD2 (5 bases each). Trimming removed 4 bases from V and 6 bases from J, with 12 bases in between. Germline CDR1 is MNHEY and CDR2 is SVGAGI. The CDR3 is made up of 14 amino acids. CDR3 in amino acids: CASSLGRNAGELFF. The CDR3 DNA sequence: TGTGCCAGCAGTTTGGGACGGAATGCCGGGGAGCTGTTTTTT.

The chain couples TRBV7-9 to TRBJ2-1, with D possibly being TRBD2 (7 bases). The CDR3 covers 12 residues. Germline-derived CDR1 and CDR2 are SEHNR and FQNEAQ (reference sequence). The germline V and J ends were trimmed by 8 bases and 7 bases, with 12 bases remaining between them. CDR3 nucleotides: TGTGCCAGCGGGGGGGCCCGAAATGAGCAGTTCTTC. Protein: CASGGARNEQFF.

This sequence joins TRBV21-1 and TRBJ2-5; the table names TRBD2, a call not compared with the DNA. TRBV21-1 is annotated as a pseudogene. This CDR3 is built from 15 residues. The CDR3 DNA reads TGTGCCAGCAGCAAAGGATTAGGAGAACAAGAGACCCAGTACTTC. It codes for CASSKGLGEQETQYF.

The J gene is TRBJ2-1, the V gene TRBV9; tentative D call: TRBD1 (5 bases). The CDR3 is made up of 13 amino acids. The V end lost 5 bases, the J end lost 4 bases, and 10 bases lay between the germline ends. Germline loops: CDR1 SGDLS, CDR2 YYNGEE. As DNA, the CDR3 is TGTGCCAGCAGTGGGGCGAGTTACAATGAGCAGTTCTTC. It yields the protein CASSGASYNEQFF. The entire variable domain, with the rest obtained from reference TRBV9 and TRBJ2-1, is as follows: DSGVTQTPKHLITATGQRVTLRCSPRSGDLSVYWYQQSLDQGLQFLIQYYNGEERAKGNILERFSAQQFPDLHSELNLSSLELGDSALYFCASSGASYNEQFFGPGTRLTVL.

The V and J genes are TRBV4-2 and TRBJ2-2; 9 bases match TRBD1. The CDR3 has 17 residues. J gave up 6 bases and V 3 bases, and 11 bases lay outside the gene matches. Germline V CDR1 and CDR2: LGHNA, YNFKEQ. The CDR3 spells CASSHPPGQGISGELFF. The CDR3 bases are TGTGCCAGCAGCCATCCCCCGGGACAGGGAATATCCGGGGAGCTGTTTTTT.

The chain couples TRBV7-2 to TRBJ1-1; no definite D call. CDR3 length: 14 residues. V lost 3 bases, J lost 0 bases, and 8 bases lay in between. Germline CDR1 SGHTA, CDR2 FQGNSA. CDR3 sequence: CASSFEQLNTEAFF. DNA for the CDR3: TGTGCCAGCAGCTTCGAACAATTGAACACTGAAGCTTTCTTT. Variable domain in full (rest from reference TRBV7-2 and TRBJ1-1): GAGVSQSPSNKVTEKGKDVELRCDPISGHTALYWYRQSLGQGLEFLIYFQGNSAPDKSGLPSDRFSAERTGGSVSTLTIQRTQQEDSAVYLCASSFEQLNTEAFFGQGTRLTVV.